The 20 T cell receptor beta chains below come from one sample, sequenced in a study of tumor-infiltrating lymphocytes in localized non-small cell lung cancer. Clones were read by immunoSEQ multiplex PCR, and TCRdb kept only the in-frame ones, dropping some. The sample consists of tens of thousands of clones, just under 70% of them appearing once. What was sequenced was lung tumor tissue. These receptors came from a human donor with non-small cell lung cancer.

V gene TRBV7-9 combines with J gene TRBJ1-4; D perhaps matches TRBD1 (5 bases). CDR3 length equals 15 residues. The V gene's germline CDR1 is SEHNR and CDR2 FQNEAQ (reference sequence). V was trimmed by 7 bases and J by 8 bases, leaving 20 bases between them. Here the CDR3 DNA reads TGTGCCAGCACCACCACCTCAGGGAGCGGCGAAAAACTGTTTTTT. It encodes CASTTTSGSGEKLFF.

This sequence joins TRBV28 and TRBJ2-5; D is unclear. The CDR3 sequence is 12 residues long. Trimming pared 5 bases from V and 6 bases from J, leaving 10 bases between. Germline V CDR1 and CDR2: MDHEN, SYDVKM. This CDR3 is CASSMVEQTQYF. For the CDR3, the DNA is TGTGCCAGCAGTATGGTGGAGCAGACCCAGTACTTC. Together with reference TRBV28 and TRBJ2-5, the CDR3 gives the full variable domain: DVKVTQSSRYLVKRTGEKVFLECVQDMDHENMFWYRQDPGLGLRLIYFSYDVKMKEKGDIPEGYSVSREKKERFSLILESASTNQTSMYLCASSMVEQTQYFGPGTRLLVL.

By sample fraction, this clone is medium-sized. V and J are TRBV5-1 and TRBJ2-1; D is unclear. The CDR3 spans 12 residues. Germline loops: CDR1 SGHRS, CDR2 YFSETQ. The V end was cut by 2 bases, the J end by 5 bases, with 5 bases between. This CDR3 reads CASSFGHNEQFF. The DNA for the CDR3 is TGCGCCAGCAGCTTTGGACACAATGAGCAGTTCTTC. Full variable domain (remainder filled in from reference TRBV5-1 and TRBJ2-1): KAGVTQTPRYLIKTRGQQVTLSCSPISGHRSVSWYQQTPGQGLQFLFEYFSETQRNKGNFPGRFSGRQFSNSRSEMNVSTLELGDSALYLCASSFGHNEQFFGPGTRLTVL.

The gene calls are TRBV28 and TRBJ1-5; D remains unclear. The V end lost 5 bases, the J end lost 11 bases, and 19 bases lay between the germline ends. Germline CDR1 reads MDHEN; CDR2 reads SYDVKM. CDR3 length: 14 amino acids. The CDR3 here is CASSRSSARRAQHF. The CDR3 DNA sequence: TGTGCCAGCAGTCGATCTTCAGCCCGGCGGGCCCAGCATTTT.

This chain's CDR3 is CASSLGSGAGGYEQYF. The CDR3, as DNA: TGTGCCAGCAGCTTAGGCTCTGGAGCGGGAGGATACGAGCAGTACTTC. The gene calls are TRBV7-9 and TRBJ2-7, with 9 bases lining up with TRBD2. V was clipped by 1 base and J by 4 bases; unmatched bases: 8. Per germline, CDR1 SEHNR and CDR2 FQNEAQ (reference sequence). The CDR3 contains 16 residues.

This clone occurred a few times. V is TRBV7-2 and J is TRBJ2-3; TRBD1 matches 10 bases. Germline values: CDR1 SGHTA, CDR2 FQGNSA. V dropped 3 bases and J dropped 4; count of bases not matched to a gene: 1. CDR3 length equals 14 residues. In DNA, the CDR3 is TGTGCCAGCAGCTTTGGACAGGGGGCAGATACGCAGTATTTT. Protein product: CASSFGQGADTQYF.

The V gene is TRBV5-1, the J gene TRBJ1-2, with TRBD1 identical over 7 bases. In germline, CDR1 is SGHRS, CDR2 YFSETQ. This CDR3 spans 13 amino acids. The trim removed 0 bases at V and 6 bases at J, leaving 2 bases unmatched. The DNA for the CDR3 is TGCGCCAGCAGCTTGGTTGGGACAGATGGCTACACCTTC. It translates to CASSLVGTDGYTF.

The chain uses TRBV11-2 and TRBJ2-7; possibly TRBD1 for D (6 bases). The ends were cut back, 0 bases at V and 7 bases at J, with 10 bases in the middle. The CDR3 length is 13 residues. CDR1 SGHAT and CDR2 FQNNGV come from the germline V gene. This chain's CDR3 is CASSLEATGEQYF. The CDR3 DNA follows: TGTGCCAGCAGCTTAGAAGCAACAGGGGAGCAGTACTTC.

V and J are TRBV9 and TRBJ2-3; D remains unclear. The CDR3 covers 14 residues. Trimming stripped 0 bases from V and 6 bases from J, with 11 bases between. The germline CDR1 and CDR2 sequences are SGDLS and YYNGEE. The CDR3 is CASSVAWSDDTQYF. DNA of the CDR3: TGTGCCAGCAGCGTAGCATGGTCCGACGATACGCAGTATTTT.

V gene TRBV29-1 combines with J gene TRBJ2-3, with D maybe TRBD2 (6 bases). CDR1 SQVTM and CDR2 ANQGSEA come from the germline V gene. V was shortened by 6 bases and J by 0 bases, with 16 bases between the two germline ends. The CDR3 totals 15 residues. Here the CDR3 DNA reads TGCAGCGTACGCGGGGCTAGCCCCAGCACAGATACGCAGTATTTT. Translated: CSVRGASPSTDTQYF.

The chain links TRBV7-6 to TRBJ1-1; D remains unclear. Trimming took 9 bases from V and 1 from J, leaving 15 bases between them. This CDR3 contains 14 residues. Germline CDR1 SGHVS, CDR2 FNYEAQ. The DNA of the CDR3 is TGTGCCAGTCGACGTCTCCTGGGGAACACTGAAGCTTTCTTT. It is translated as CASRRLLGNTEAFF.

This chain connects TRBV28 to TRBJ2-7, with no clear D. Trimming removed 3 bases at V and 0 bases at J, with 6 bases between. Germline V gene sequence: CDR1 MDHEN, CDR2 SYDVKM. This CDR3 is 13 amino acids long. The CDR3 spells CASSFGLSYEQYF. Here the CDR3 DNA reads TGTGCCAGCAGTTTTGGCCTCTCCTACGAGCAGTACTTC.

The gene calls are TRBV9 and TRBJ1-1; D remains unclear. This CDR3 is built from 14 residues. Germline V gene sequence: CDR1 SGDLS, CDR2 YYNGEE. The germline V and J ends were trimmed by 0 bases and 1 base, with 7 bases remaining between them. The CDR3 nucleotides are TGTGCCAGCAGCGTAGTCCGGGGGAACACTGAAGCTTTCTTT. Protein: CASSVVRGNTEAFF.

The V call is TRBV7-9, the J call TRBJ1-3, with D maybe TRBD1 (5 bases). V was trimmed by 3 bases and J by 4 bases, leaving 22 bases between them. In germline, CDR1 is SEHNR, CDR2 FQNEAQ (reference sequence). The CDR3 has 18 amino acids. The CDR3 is CASSFSTVGGRIGNTIYF. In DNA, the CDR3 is TGTGCCAGCAGCTTCTCCACGGTGGGGGGACGGATAGGAAACACCATATATTTT.

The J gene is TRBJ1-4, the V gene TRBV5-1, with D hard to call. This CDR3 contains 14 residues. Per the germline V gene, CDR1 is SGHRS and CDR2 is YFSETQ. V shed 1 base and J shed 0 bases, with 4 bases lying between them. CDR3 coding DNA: TGCGCCAGCAGCTTGCGTACAACTAATGAAAAACTGTTTTTT. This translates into CASSLRTTNEKLFF.

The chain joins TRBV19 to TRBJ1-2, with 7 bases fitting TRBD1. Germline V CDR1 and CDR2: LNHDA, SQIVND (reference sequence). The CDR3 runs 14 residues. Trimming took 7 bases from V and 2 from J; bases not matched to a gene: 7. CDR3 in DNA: TGTGCCAGTATAGGGGGCACCTCCAACTATGGCTACACCTTC. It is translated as CASIGGTSNYGYTF.

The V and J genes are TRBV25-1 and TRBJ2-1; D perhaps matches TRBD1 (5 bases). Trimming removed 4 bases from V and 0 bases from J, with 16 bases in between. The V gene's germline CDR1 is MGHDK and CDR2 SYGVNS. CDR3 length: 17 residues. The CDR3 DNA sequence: TGTGCCAGCAGTGTCGACAGCTCACCGAGCTCCTACAATGAGCAGTTCTTC. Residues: CASSVDSSPSSYNEQFF.

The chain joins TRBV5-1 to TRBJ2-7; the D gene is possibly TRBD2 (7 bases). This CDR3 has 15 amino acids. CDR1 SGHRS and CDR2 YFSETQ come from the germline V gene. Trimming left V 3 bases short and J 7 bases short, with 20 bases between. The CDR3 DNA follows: TGCGCCAGCAGCTGGCGGGACTCTGGGAGGGGGGAGCAGTACTTC. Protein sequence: CASSWRDSGRGEQYF.

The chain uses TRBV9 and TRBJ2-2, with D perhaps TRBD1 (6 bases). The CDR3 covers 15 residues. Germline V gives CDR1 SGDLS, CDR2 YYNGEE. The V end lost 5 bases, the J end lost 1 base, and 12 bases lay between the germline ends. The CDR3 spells CASRPGQRNTGELFF. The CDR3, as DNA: TGTGCCAGCAGACCGGGACAAAGGAACACCGGGGAGCTGTTTTTT.

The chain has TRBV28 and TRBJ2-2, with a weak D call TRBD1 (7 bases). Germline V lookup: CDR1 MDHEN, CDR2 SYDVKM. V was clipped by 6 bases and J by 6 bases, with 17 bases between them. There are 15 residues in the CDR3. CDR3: CASRSDRRGAGELFF. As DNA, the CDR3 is TGTGCCAGCAGATCGGACAGGCGGGGCGCCGGGGAGCTGTTTTTT. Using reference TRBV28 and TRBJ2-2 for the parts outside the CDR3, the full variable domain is DVKVTQSSRYLVKRTGEKVFLECVQDMDHENMFWYRQDPGLGLRLIYFSYDVKMKEKGDIPEGYSVSREKKERFSLILESASTNQTSMYLCASRSDRRGAGELFFGEGSRLTVL.